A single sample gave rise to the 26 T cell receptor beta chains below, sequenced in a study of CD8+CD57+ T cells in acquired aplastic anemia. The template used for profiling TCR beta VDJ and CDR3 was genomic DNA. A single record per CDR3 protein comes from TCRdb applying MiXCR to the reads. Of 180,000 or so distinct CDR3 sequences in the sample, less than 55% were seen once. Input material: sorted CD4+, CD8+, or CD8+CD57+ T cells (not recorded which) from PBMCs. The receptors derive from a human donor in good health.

This chain's CDR3 is CASSRSVVEQYF. DNA of the CDR3: TGTGCCAGCAGCCGGAGTGTTGTCGAGCAGTACTTC. This chain joins TRBV7-8 and TRBJ2-7; D is unresolved. Germline V lookup: CDR1 SGHVS, CDR2 FQNEAQ. CDR3 length: 12 amino acids. Trimming took 5 bases from V and 6 from J, leaving 11 bases between them.

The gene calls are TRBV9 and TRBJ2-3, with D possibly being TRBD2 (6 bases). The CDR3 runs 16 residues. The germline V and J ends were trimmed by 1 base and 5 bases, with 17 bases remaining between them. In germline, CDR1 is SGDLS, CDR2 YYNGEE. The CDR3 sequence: CASSVTGTLPGDTQYF. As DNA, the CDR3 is TGTGCCAGCAGCGTAACCGGGACTCTACCGGGAGATACGCAGTATTTT.

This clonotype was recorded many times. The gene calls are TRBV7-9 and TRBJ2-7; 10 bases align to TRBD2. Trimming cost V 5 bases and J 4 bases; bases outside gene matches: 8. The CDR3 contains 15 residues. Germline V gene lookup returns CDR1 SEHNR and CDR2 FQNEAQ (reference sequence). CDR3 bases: TGTGCCAGCAGCCAGGGACTAGCGACCATTTACGAGCAGTACTTC. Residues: CASSQGLATIYEQYF.

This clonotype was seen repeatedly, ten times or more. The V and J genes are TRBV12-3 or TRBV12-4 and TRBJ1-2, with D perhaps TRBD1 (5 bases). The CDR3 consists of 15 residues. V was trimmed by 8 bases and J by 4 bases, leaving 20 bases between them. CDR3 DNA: TGTGCCAGCGCCTACTGGGGGGGGAGGGTCTATGGCTACACCTTC. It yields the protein CASAYWGGRVYGYTF.

The CDR3 DNA reads as TGTGCCAGCATCCGGGACAGCGGTTTTAACACTGAAGCTTTCTTT. Its translation: CASIRDSGFNTEAFF. V is TRBV2 and J is TRBJ1-1; 7 nucleotides align to TRBD1. CDR3 length: 15 amino acids. Looked up from germline, CDR1 is SNHLY and CDR2 is FYNNEI. After removal of 7 bases from V and 2 bases from J, the junction contained 10 bases not matched to a gene.

CDR3 amino acids: CASSLGGGVSTDTQYF. The CDR3 DNA sequence: TGTGCCAGCAGCTTAGGGGGGGGCGTTAGCACAGATACGCAGTATTTT. The chain is built from TRBV7-3 and TRBJ2-3; perhaps TRBD2 as D (7 bases). The ends were cut back, 2 bases at V and 0 bases at J, with 12 bases in the middle. Germline CDR1 SGHTA, CDR2 FQGTGA. CDR3 size: 16 residues.

The CDR3 here is CATSDFGTGAGRETQYF. For the CDR3, the DNA is TGTGCCACCAGTGATTTTGGAACCGGGGCGGGTCGAGAGACCCAGTACTTC. V and J are TRBV24-1 and TRBJ2-5; D tentatively reads TRBD1 or TRBD2 (5 bases each). Germline V gene sequence: CDR1 KGHDR, CDR2 SFDVKD. V was clipped by 1 base and J by 4 bases, with 18 bases between them. This CDR3 has 17 residues.

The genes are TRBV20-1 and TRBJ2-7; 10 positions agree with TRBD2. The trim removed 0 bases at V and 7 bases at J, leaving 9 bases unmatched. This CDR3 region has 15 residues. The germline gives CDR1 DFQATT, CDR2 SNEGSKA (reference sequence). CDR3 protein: CSARERASGRGEQYF. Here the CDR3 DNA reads TGCAGTGCTAGAGAAAGGGCTAGCGGGAGAGGTGAGCAGTACTTC.

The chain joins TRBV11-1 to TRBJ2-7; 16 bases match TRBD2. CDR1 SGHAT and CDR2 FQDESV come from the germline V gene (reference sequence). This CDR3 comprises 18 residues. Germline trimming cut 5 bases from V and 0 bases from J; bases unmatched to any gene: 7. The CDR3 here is CASSPSGTSGRASYEQYF. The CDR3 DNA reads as TGTGCCAGCAGCCCCTCCGGGACTAGCGGGAGGGCCTCCTACGAGCAGTACTTC.

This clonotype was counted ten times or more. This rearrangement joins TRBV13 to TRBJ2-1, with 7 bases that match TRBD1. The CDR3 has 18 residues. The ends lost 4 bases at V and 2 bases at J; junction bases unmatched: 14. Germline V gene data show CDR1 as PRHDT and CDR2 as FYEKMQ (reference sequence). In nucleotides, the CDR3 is TGTGCCAGCAGCTACCGGGACAGCTATACCACCACCTACAATGAGCAGTTCTTC. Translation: CASSYRDSYTTTYNEQFF.

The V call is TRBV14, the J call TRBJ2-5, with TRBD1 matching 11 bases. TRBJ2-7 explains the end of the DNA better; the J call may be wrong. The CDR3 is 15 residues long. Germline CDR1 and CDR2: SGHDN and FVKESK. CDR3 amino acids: CASSQGGQGAYEQYF. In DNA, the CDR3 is TGTGCCAGCAGCCAAGGTGGACAGGGGGCTTACGAGCAGTACTTC.

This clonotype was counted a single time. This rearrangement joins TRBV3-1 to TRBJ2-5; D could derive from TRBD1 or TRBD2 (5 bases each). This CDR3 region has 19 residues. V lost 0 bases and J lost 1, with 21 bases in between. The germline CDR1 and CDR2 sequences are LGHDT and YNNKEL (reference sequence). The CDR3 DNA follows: TGTGCCAGCAGCCAAGATCTACCAGGGAACCTGAGGGTCCAAGAGACCCAGTACTTC. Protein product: CASSQDLPGNLRVQETQYF.

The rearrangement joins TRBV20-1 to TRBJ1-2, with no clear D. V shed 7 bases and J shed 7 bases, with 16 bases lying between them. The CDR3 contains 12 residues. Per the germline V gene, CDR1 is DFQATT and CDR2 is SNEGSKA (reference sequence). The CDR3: CSGLQGQSGYTF. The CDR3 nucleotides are TGCAGTGGCCTTCAAGGGCAAAGTGGCTACACCTTC.

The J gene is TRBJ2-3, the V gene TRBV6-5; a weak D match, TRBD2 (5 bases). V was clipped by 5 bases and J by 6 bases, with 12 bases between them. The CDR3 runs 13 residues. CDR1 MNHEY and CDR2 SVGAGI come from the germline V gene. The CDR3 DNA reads TGTGCCAGCAGTAACGGACTCTCGGATACGCAGTATTTT. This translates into CASSNGLSDTQYF.

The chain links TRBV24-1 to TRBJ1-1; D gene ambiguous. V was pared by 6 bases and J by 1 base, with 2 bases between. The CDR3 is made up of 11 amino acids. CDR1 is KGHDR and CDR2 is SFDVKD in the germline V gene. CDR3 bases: TGTGCCACCAGTAAGAACACTGAAGCTTTCTTT. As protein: CATSKNTEAFF.

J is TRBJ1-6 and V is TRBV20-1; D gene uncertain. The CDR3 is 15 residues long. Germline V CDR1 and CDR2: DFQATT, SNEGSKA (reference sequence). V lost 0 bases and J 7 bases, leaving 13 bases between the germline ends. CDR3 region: CSARDGLALNSPLHF. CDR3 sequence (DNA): TGCAGTGCTAGAGATGGTCTTGCCCTCAATTCACCCCTCCACTTT.

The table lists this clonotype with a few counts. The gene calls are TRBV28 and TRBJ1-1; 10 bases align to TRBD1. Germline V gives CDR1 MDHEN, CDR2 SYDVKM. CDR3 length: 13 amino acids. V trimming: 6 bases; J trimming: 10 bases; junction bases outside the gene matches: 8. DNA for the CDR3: TGTGCCAGCAGGCCAGGGACAGGGGTAATAGCTTTCTTT. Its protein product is CASRPGTGVIAFF. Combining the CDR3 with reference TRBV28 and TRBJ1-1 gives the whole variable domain DVKVTQSSRYLVKRTGEKVFLECVQDMDHENMFWYRQDPGLGLRLIYFSYDVKMKEKGDIPEGYSVSREKKERFSLILESASTNQTSMYLCASRPGTGVIAFFGQGTRLTVV.

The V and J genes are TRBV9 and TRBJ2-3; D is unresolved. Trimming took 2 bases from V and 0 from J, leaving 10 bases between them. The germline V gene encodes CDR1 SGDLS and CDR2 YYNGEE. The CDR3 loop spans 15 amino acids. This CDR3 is CASSVNFLSTDTQYF. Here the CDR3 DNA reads TGTGCCAGCAGCGTTAACTTCCTGAGCACAGATACGCAGTATTTT.

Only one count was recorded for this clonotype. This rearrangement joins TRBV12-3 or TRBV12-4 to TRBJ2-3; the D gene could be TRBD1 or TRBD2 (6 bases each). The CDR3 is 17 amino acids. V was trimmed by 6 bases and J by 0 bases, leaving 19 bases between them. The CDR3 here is CASRYRSGAHSTDTQYF. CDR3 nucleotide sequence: TGTGCCAGCAGGTATAGGTCGGGGGCCCATAGCACAGATACGCAGTATTTT.

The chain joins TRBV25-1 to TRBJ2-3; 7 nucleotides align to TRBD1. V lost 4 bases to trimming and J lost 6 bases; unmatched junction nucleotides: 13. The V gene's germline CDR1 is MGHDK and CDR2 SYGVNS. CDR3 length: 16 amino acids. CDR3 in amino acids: CASSGRGGRGSDTQYF. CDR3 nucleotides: TGTGCCAGCAGTGGAAGGGGTGGCAGGGGGTCGGATACGCAGTATTTT. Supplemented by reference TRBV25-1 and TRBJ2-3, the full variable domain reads EADIYQTPRYLVIGTGKKITLECSQTMGHDKMYWYQQDPGMELHLIHYSYGVNSTEKGDLSSESTVSRIRTEHFPLTLESARPSHTSQYLCASSGRGGRGSDTQYFGPGTRLTVL.

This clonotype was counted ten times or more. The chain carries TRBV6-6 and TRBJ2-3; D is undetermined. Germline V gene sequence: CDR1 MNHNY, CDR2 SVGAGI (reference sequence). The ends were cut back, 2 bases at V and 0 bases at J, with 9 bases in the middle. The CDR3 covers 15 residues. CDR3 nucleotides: TGTGCCAGCAGTTACCGGAGCCCTAGCACAGATACGCAGTATTTT. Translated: CASSYRSPSTDTQYF.

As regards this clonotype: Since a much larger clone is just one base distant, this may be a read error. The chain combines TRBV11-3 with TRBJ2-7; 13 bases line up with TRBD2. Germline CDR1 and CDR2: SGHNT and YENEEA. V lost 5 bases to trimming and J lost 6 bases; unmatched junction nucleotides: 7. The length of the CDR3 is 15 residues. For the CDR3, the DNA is TGTGCCAGCAGCCAAAAAGGACTAGCGGGAGCCGAGCAGTACTTC. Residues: CASSQKGLAGAEQYF.

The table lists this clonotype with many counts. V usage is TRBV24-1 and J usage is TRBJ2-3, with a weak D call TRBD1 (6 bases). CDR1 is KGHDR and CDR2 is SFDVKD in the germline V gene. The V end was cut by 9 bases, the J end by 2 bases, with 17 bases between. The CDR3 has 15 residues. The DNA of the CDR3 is TGTGCCACCTCAGGGAGCAGGGGATCCACAGATACGCAGTATTTT. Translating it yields CATSGSRGSTDTQYF.

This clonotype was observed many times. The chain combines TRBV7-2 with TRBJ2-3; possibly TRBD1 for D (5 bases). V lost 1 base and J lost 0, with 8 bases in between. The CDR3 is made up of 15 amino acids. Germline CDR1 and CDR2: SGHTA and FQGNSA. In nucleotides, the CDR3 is TGTGCCAGCAGCTTAGAGGGGTCTAGCACAGATACGCAGTATTTT. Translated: CASSLEGSSTDTQYF.

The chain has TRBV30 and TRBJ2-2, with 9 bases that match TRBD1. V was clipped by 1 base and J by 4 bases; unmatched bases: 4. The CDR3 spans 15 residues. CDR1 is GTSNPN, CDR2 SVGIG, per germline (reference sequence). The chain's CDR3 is CAWSAGTGITGELFF. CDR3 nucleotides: TGTGCCTGGAGTGCGGGGACAGGGATCACCGGGGAGCTGTTTTTT.

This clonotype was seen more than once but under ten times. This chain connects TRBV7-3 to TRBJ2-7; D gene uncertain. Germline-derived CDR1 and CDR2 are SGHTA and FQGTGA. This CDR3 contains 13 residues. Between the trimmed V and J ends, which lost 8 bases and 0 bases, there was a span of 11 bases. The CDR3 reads CASQDPNSYEQYF. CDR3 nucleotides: TGTGCCAGCCAGGACCCCAACTCCTACGAGCAGTACTTC.